This T cell receptor beta chain was retrieved from a study of control samples from healthy donors and cancer patients. V was pared by 3 bases and J by 0 bases, with 21 bases between. The CDR3 consists of 19 residues. Germline V lookup: CDR1 KGHSH, CDR2 LQKENI. Clones were read by immunoSEQ multiplex PCR, and TCRdb kept only the in-frame ones, dropping some. This table has 400,000 to 450,000 clones, around nine tenths appearing once. The gene calls are TRBV18 and TRBJ1-3; possibly TRBD1 for D (6 bases). The source is a man aged 35 to 55 with head and neck cancer. Source material: PBMCs. CDR3 residues: CASSPLSSTGKSSGNTIYF. The DNA of the CDR3 is TGTGCCAGCTCACCCTTGTCCTCTACAGGGAAGAGCTCTGGAAACACCATATATTTT.